This T cell receptor beta chain was found in a study of OX40 agonist ivuxolimab in advanced cancers. About the full investigation: Ivuxolimab was an agonistic, fully human IgG2 monoclonal antibody directed against OX40 (CD134), a costimulatory receptor. Intravenous ivuxolimab was administered to patients every 2 weeks at six dose levels: 0.01, 0.1, 0.3, 1.5, 3 and 10 mg/kg. Of the approximately 50 patients in dose escalation, approximately 20 had hepatocellular carcinoma, some 15 had melanoma, 9 had renal cell carcinoma and 9 had head and neck cancer. In the dose-escalation cohort, around 80% of patients were male, and the mean age was approximately 60 years with a range of about 20 to 90. Patients were allowed to have had prior anti-PD-1, anti-PD-L1 or anti-CTLA-4 therapy, and about 40% of the dose-escalation patients had been treated with checkpoint inhibitors. Partial responses were achieved by three dose-escalation patients, of whom one had hepatocellular carcinoma and two had cutaneous melanoma. The point of sequencing TCRbeta in the periphery was to test whether ivuxolimab changed TCR sequence diversity and drove clonal T-cell expansion. The monotherapy dose-escalation portion (N ≈ 57 patients) of the phase I ivuxolimab trial is reported in the paper.

What the authors observed across the whole study: In the 0.1-3.0 mg/kg groups, partial responders were among the patients with the lowest normalized peripheral clonal expansion, particularly in CD8+ T cells. After ivuxolimab, expanded clones were on average more numerous among CD8+ T cells than among CD4+ T cells. Antigen specificity was not determined for the clonally expanded peripheral T cells. At doses of 0.1 to 3.0 mg/kg, clonal expansion of both CD4+ and CD8+ T cells in blood was seen between baseline and week 6. Low levels of normalized T-cell clonal expansion were also shown by some nonresponding patients.

CDR1 LGHNA and CDR2 YSLEER were looked up in the germline V gene. From cysteine to phenylalanine, the CDR3 is 13 amino acids long. The CDR3 DNA has 39 bases and is translated from base 1. Cut back by 0 bases and 6 bases, the V and J ends lie 8 bases apart. The trial excluded patients who had a history of autoimmune disease or were on systemic immunosuppression. Peripheral blood for TCR sequencing was collected from all dose cohorts at baseline, on cycle 4 day 1, and on cycle 7 day 1. The samples were drawn from a first-in-human, open-label, multicenter phase I dose-escalation trial of ivuxolimab. The trial enrolled adults with locally advanced or metastatic head and neck squamous cell, hepatocellular, melanoma or renal cell carcinoma. Before TCR sequencing, CD4+ and CD8+ T cells were separately sorted from peripheral blood. Genomic DNA was isolated from the sorted cells so that the TCRbeta CDR3 region could be sequenced. The immunoSEQ Assay was used for sequencing of TCRbeta CDR3 regions. TCRdb carries this immuneACCESS record with in-frame sequences only. Its versions omit some clonotypes, under half of them owing to an unresolved V gene in the studies checked, with the rest unexplained. The sample table contains under 85,000 clones; only one count was recorded for approximately 86% of them. The ten largest make up under 3% of the sample.

This clone was counted a few times. Its antigen remains unidentified. Within one base of it there is no much larger clone, and no base qualities were kept. The rearranged chain carries TRBV4-3 and TRBJ1-1; there is no confident call for the D gene. Sample: CD4+ or CD8+ T cells sorted from blood, taken in a trial of the OX40 agonist ivuxolimab. This receptor was identified in an adult with an advanced solid tumor such as melanoma, head and neck, liver or kidney cancer. The nucleotide sequence is given as TGCGCCAGCAGCCAAGACCGTTTAGCTGAAGCTTTCTTT. Protein translation: CASSQDRLAEAFF.